These 15 T cell receptor beta chains were sequenced from one sample in a study of type 1 and type 2 diabetes patients. Genomic DNA was the PCR template. Multiplex PCR with 30 forward and 13 reverse primers amplified the TCR beta CDR3. TCRdb recomputed calls from the multiplex PCR reads with MiXCR, one row per CDR3 protein. There are approximately 260,000 distinct CDR3 sequences in the sample; around 47% occur only once, and roughly 13% lies in the top ten. The sample consisted of peripheral blood mononuclear cells (PBMCs). The receptors derive from a man between 18 and 35 years old with type 2 diabetes.

In regard to this clonotype: One junction end does not reproduce the germline sequence, and a read error may be involved. This sequence joins TRBV5-1 and TRBJ2-7; D remains ambiguous. Germline V gives CDR1 SGHRS, CDR2 YFSETQ. This CDR3 comprises 15 residues. CDR3 residues: CASGLVDVQSYEQYF. CDR3 nucleotide sequence: TGCGCCAGCGGCTTGGTCGACGTGCAGTCCTACGAGCAGTACTTC.

This clonotype came up a few times. This chain uses TRBV7-2 with TRBJ2-3; 8 bases line up with TRBD1. Germline CDR1 is SGHTA and CDR2 is FQGNSA. CDR3 length: 16 amino acids. Trimming removed 1 base from V and 3 bases from J; junction bases left unmatched: 6. In DNA form, the CDR3 reads TGTGCCAGCAGCTTAGTGCCGGACAGGGTTACAGATACGCAGTATTTT. Translating it yields CASSLVPDRVTDTQYF. The full variable domain, with the rest looked up from reference TRBV7-2 and TRBJ2-3, is GAGVSQSPSNKVTEKGKDVELRCDPISGHTALYWYRQSLGQGLEFLIYFQGNSAPDKSGLPSDRFSAERTGGSVSTLTIQRTQQEDSAVYLCASSLVPDRVTDTQYFGPGTRLTVL.

The J gene is TRBJ2-2, the V gene TRBV2, with 8 bases aligning to TRBD1. Germline V lookup: CDR1 SNHLY, CDR2 FYNNEI. This CDR3 has 15 residues. J lost 6 bases, V lost 8 bases, and 11 bases had no gene match. Here the CDR3 DNA reads TGTGCCAGCTCTCCACAGGGGGGTCTCGCCGGGGAGCTGTTTTTT. Translated, it gives CASSPQGGLAGELFF.

The chain is built from TRBV19 and TRBJ1-1, with TRBD1 matching over 8 bases. CDR1 and CDR2 from the germline V gene are LNHDA and SQIVND (reference sequence). Trimming took 4 bases from V and 6 from J; bases not matched to a gene: 13. The length of the CDR3 is 16 residues. CDR3 loop: CASSKRQGANVAEAFF. In DNA, the CDR3 is TGTGCCAGTAGTAAACGGCAGGGGGCCAATGTCGCTGAAGCTTTCTTT. The whole variable domain, filled in from reference TRBV19 and TRBJ1-1, reads DGGITQSPKYLFRKEGQNVTLSCEQNLNHDAMYWYRQDPGQGLRLIYYSQIVNDFQKGDIAEGYSVSREKKESFPLTVTSAQKNPTAFYLCASSKRQGANVAEAFFGQGTRLTVV.

The rearrangement uses TRBV28 and TRBJ2-7, with 8 bases that match TRBD1. The germline V gene has CDR1 MDHEN and CDR2 SYDVKM. Losses at the gene ends were 6 bases for V and 2 bases for J; bases not matched to a gene: 9. This CDR3 comprises 15 residues. CDR3 protein: CASSLTGQVTYEQYF. The CDR3 DNA sequence: TGTGCCAGCAGCCTAACGGGACAGGTGACCTACGAGCAGTACTTC.

This clonotype was seen a few times. This rearrangement joins TRBV30 to TRBJ1-2, with D possibly being TRBD1 (5 bases). Germline assignment: CDR1 GTSNPN and CDR2 SVGIG (reference sequence). Trimming took 2 bases from V and 4 from J, leaving 11 bases between them. This CDR3 is built from 13 residues. The CDR3 loop reads CAWSLPGRYGYTF. The CDR3 DNA follows: TGTGCCTGGAGTCTCCCAGGGCGCTATGGCTACACCTTC.

This chain joins TRBV2 and TRBJ2-3, with 7 bases aligning to TRBD2. From germline, CDR1 is SNHLY and CDR2 FYNNEI. The V segment lost 6 bases and the J segment 6 bases; nucleotides outside the gene matches: 15. The CDR3 totals 16 residues. CDR3 amino acids: CASSLGLGFNSDTQYF. In DNA form, the CDR3 reads TGTGCCAGCAGCTTAGGACTAGGGTTTAATTCGGATACGCAGTATTTT.

V usage is TRBV2 and J usage is TRBJ2-1; D unclear. There are 15 residues in the CDR3. Germline V CDR1 and CDR2: SNHLY, FYNNEI. V lost 6 bases and J 6 bases, leaving 18 bases between the germline ends. The DNA for the CDR3 is TGTGCCAGCAGCGCCGACCCACTTGGGGTCAATGAGCAGTTCTTC. It translates to CASSADPLGVNEQFF.

In this sample, this clonotype turned up a few times. This chain joins TRBV7-3 and TRBJ2-1; 8 nucleotides align to TRBD2. The CDR3 runs 15 residues. Trimming took 5 bases from V and 5 from J; bases not matched to a gene: 8. Germline values: CDR1 SGHTA, CDR2 FQGTGA. CDR3 nucleotide sequence: TGTGCCAGCAGCGAGGATGGACTAGCCAACAATGAGCAGTTCTTC. Translated: CASSEDGLANNEQFF.

The chain combines TRBV29-1 with TRBJ2-4; tentatively, D is TRBD2 (6 bases). The germline gives CDR1 SQVTM, CDR2 ANQGSEA. CDR3 length equals 15 residues. V lost 0 bases and J 4 bases, leaving 13 bases between the germline ends. The CDR3 sequence: CSVEEGAGKKNIQYF. The CDR3 DNA reads as TGCAGCGTTGAAGAAGGGGCGGGGAAGAAAAACATTCAGTACTTC.

This clonotype occurred many times. Written as DNA, the CDR3 is TGTGCCATCAGTGCGGACATCCCAGTTTCTGAAGCTTTCTTT. Protein: CAISADIPVSEAFF. This chain joins TRBV10-3 and TRBJ1-1; perhaps TRBD1 as D (5 bases). V was shortened by 4 bases and J by 6 bases, with 15 bases between the two germline ends. Looked up from germline, CDR1 is ENHRY and CDR2 is SYGVKD. The CDR3 loop spans 14 amino acids.

V gene TRBV19 combines with J gene TRBJ2-3; possible D gene TRBD2, 7 bases. Trimming left V 9 bases short and J 3 bases short, with 13 bases between. The V gene's germline CDR1 is LNHDA and CDR2 SQIVND (reference sequence). The CDR3 loop spans 13 amino acids. CDR3 bases: TGTGCCAGCAGTGAGGGGGGGACAGATACGCAGTATTTT. Its protein product is CASSEGGTDTQYF.

The chain joins TRBV27 to TRBJ1-5; TRBD1 aligns across 8 bases. With 4 bases clipped from V and 2 bases from J, the junction kept 1 base outside the gene matches. The CDR3 runs 14 residues. Germline assignment: CDR1 MNHEY and CDR2 SMNVEV (reference sequence). The CDR3 sequence is CASSSGQGNQPQHF. As DNA, the CDR3 is TGTGCCAGCAGTTCGGGACAGGGCAATCAGCCCCAGCATTTT.

This clonotype showed up just a few times. V and J are TRBV7-2 and TRBJ1-4, with 7 bases identical to TRBD1. Germline assignment: CDR1 SGHTA and CDR2 FQGNSA. V lost 5 bases to trimming and J lost 8 bases; unmatched junction nucleotides: 8. The CDR3 spans 14 residues. CDR3 loop: CASSPGGLGEKLFF. CDR3 DNA: TGTGCCAGCAGCCCAGGGGGTTTAGGGGAAAAACTGTTTTTT.

The chain joins TRBV10-3 to TRBJ2-7; tentative D call: TRBD2 (5 bases). The CDR3 has 12 residues. Trimming left V 6 bases short and J 3 bases short, with 9 bases between. Germline-derived CDR1 and CDR2 are ENHRY and SYGVKD. CDR3: CAIRGADYEQYF. CDR3 sequence (DNA): TGTGCCATCAGGGGAGCGGACTACGAGCAGTACTTC.